One sample yielded the 27 T cell receptor beta chains listed below, sequenced in a study of low-dose radiotherapy and immunotherapy resistance in tumors (dated by TCRdb to 2021 to 2024). Explained via the paper, the time point label denotes: after trial treatment. In the paper's terms, the treatment or condition label means: LDRT plus nivolumab, ipilimumab, low-dose cyclophosphamide and aspirin (RACIN trial). The instrument was an Illumina HiSeq 2500. First-strand cDNA was synthesized with Superscript III and a set of TRAV- and TRBV-specific primers, covering both TCRalpha and TCRbeta chains. TCRs were amplified with Phusion for around 21 PCR cycles, with a constant-region primer paired with the adapter attached to the V primers. In TCRdb, the public reads were trimmed at Q25 with fastp and aligned with MiXCR, with productive beta chains retained. Each CDR3 protein gets just one entry, which takes the most common genes and DNA from the rows behind it. The sample includes more than 50,000 distinct CDR3 sequences, with about a quarter observed a single time. 6.5% to 8% of the sample goes to the ten largest clones.

Sequenced material: PBMCs, taken after low-dose radiotherapy plus immunotherapy. The receptor set was obtained from a male donor with prostate cancer.

This clonotype showed up many times. The chain uses TRBV19 and TRBJ2-3; 10 bases are shared with TRBD1. Germline lookup yields CDR1 LNHDA and CDR2 SQIVND (reference sequence). CDR3 length: 16 amino acids. V gave up 2 bases and J gave up 6 bases; unmatched junction bases: 8. CDR3 nucleotide sequence: TGTGCCAGTAGTATAATTACGGGACAGGGGACGGATACGCAGTATTTT. Its protein is CASSIITGQGTDTQYF. The entire variable domain, with the rest obtained from reference TRBV19 and TRBJ2-3, is as follows: DGGITQSPKYLFRKEGQNVTLSCEQNLNHDAMYWYRQDPGQGLRLIYYSQIVNDFQKGDIAEGYSVSREKKESFPLTVTSAQKNPTAFYLCASSIITGQGTDTQYFGPGTRLTVL.

This clonotype was counted at least ten times. This chain uses TRBV10-1 with TRBJ2-5, with a tentative D call TRBD2 (5 bases). The CDR3 is 13 amino acids. Germline V CDR1 and CDR2: WNHNN, SYGVQD (reference sequence). With 8 bases removed from V and 5 bases from J, the gap between germline ends came to 15 bases. DNA for the CDR3: TGCGCCAGCCAGCTAGCAGGAGGCGAGACCCAGTACTTC. Its protein is CASQLAGGETQYF.

This clonotype has just a few counts. The chain couples TRBV9 to TRBJ2-1; D is possibly TRBD2 (6 bases). Germline lookup yields CDR1 SGDLS and CDR2 YYNGEE. V was pared by 3 bases and J by 0 bases, with 10 bases between. The CDR3 length is 15 residues. In DNA, the CDR3 is TGTGCCAGCAGCGGATACGGGAGCTCCTACAATGAGCAGTTCTTC. This translates into CASSGYGSSYNEQFF.

Ten or more counts support this clonotype. The chain carries TRBV12-3 or TRBV12-4 and TRBJ2-5; 8 bases align to TRBD2. Germline trimming cut 5 bases from V and 5 bases from J; bases unmatched to any gene: 4. The CDR3 is 13 amino acids. The DNA for the CDR3 is TGTGCCAGCAGTCCGGGGGGGCCCGAGACCCAGTACTTC. It translates to CASSPGGPETQYF.

CDR3 sequence reads: CAGKRESGYNEQFF. For the CDR3, the DNA is TGTGCCGGGAAGCGGGAGTCAGGCTACAATGAGCAGTTCTTC. J is TRBJ2-1 and V is TRBV5-4; TRBD2 agrees at 8 bases. Germline loops: CDR1 SGHNT, CDR2 YYREEE (reference sequence). V lost 10 bases and J lost 3; bases outside the gene matches: 9. This CDR3 is 14 amino acids long.

This rearrangement joins TRBV18 to TRBJ1-2, with D possibly being TRBD1 (6 bases). This CDR3 has 13 amino acids. Germline CDR1 and CDR2: KGHSH and LQKENI. V was trimmed by 2 bases and J by 8 bases, leaving 12 bases between them. The CDR3 here is CASSPSQGNGYTF. DNA for the CDR3: TGTGCCAGCTCACCATCGCAGGGGAACGGCTACACCTTC.

As for this clonotype: A read error is the likely source, as a far larger clone sits one nucleotide away. This chain connects TRBV9 to TRBJ2-5; tentatively, D is TRBD2 (5 bases). CDR1 SGDLS and CDR2 YYNGEE come from the germline V gene. The length of the CDR3 is 14 residues. Trimming removed 6 bases from V and 5 bases from J, with 17 bases in between. CDR3 sequence (DNA): TGTGCCAGCAACCAAGGCAGCGGCGGTGAGACCCAGTACTTC. Translated: CASNQGSGGETQYF.

In its sample, this clonotype was seen many times. This chain joins TRBV30 and TRBJ1-6, with D perhaps matching TRBD1 (6 bases). Trimming removed 0 bases from V and 6 bases from J, with 21 bases in between. The CDR3 is 18 residues long. CDR1 is GTSNPN, CDR2 SVGIG, per germline (reference sequence). The CDR3 DNA reads TGTGCCTGGAGTGTACGCGCCGGCGCGGGAGGGGGTAATTCACCCCTCCACTTT. Its protein is CAWSVRAGAGGGNSPLHF.

This chain uses TRBV20-1 with TRBJ2-2; 10 bases agree with TRBD1. The CDR3 has 15 amino acids. V trimming: 7 bases; J trimming: 5 bases; junction bases outside the gene matches: 10. Germline values: CDR1 DFQATT, CDR2 SNEGSKA (reference sequence). This CDR3 is CSVTLGTGVTGELFF. In nucleotides, the CDR3 is TGCAGTGTCACTTTAGGGACAGGGGTGACCGGGGAGCTGTTTTTT.

This clonotype showed up many times. The rearrangement joins TRBV18 to TRBJ1-5; 10 nucleotides line up with TRBD1. The CDR3 runs to 16 residues. CDR1 KGHSH and CDR2 LQKENI come from the germline V gene. Unmatched junction bases numbered 6, after V lost 3 bases and J lost 4 bases. The CDR3 loop reads CASSPQGTGANQPQHF. As DNA, the CDR3 is TGTGCCAGCTCACCGCAAGGGACAGGGGCAAATCAGCCCCAGCATTTT.

This clonotype was observed a handful of times. Only one base separates this from a far larger clonotype, so it likely reflects a read error. The rearrangement joins TRBV9 to TRBJ2-7, with D perhaps matching TRBD2 (7 bases). Germline V gene sequence: CDR1 SGDLS, CDR2 YYNGEE. The V gene lost 4 bases and the J gene lost 7 bases, with 21 bases spanning the gap. The CDR3 loop spans 15 amino acids. The CDR3 sequence is CASSSRLGGRHEQYF. The CDR3, as DNA: TGTGCCAGCAGCTCCCGACTCGGGGGGCGGCATGAGCAGTACTTC. Filled out from reference TRBV9 and TRBJ2-7, the complete variable domain reads DSGVTQTPKHLITATGQRVTLRCSPRSGDLSVYWYQQSLDQGLQFLIQYYNGEERAKGNILERFSAQQFPDLHSELNLSSLELGDSALYFCASSSRLGGRHEQYFGPGTRLTVT.

The chain combines TRBV12-3 or TRBV12-4 with TRBJ2-2, with D perhaps given as TRBD1 or TRBD2 (6 bases each). Trimming pared 3 bases from V and 7 bases from J, leaving 9 bases between. The CDR3 sequence is 13 residues long. As DNA, the CDR3 is TGTGCCAGCAGTTTTCGGGGGCACGGGGAGCTGTTTTTT. Translation gives CASSFRGHGELFF.

Comment on this clonotype: A far larger clone lies a single base away; this is likely a read error. This chain joins TRBV18 and TRBJ2-1, with D possibly matching TRBD2 (6 bases). The CDR3 runs to 17 residues. Germline V gives CDR1 KGHSH, CDR2 LQKENI. The V end was cut by 0 bases, the J end by 13 bases, with 25 bases between. CDR3 DNA sequence: TGTGCCAGCTCACCACCGACGGGCGGCGGGGTTCGGGAGACCCAGTTCTTC. This translates into CASSPPTGGGVRETQFF.

The table lists this clonotype with many counts. V gene TRBV7-9 combines with J gene TRBJ2-6, with a possible D match to TRBD1 (5 bases). CDR1 and CDR2 from the germline V gene are SEHNR and FQNEAQ (reference sequence). The CDR3 sequence is 18 residues long. V was clipped by 0 bases and J by 0 bases, with 12 bases between them. Written as DNA, the CDR3 is TGTGCCAGCAGCTTAGCTGGGGCCGTGGGCTCTGGGGCCAACGTCCTGACTTTC. It yields the protein CASSLAGAVGSGANVLTF.

The chain joins TRBV4-2 to TRBJ1-2; D not resolved. This CDR3 is built from 14 residues. V gave up 0 bases and J gave up 4 bases, with 9 bases separating them. CDR1 and CDR2 from the germline V gene are LGHNA and YNFKEQ. CDR3 sequence reads: CASSQDPLFYGYTF. CDR3 coding DNA: TGTGCCAGCAGCCAAGATCCGCTTTTCTATGGCTACACCTTC.

This clonotype showed up many times. The chain joins TRBV6-2 or TRBV6-3 to TRBJ2-3, with TRBD2 matching over 13 bases. This CDR3 region has 16 residues. Germline V gives CDR1 MNHEY, CDR2 SVGEGT. J lost 9 bases, V lost 2 bases, and 8 bases had no gene match. The CDR3 sequence is CASSYGTSGDLRTQYF. The CDR3 DNA reads TGTGCCAGCAGTTACGGGACTAGCGGGGACTTACGGACGCAGTATTTT.

Many counts were recorded for this clonotype. The V call is TRBV7-3, the J call TRBJ1-1; TRBD1 aligns across 7 bases. Trimming at V came to 2 bases and at J to 4 bases, leaving 4 bases not matched to a gene. This CDR3 comprises 14 residues. Germline CDR1 is SGHTA and CDR2 is FQGTGA. CDR3 sequence reads: CASSLQGVGTEAFF. DNA for the CDR3: TGTGCCAGCAGCTTACAGGGGGTTGGCACTGAAGCTTTCTTT.

CDR3 in DNA: TGTGCCACCAGCAGTGCGGGGGCCGTTGGGGCCCAGTACTTC. Translation: CATSSAGAVGAQYF. J is TRBJ2-5 and V is TRBV15; perhaps TRBD2 as D (7 bases). The CDR3 has 14 residues. CDR1 and CDR2 (germline): LNHNV, YYDKDF (reference sequence). V was trimmed by 3 bases and J by 9 bases, leaving 17 bases between them. Full variable domain (rest looked up from reference TRBV15 and TRBJ2-5): DAMVIQNPRYQVTQFGKPVTLSCSQTLNHNVMYWYQQKSSQAPKLLFHYYDKDFNNEADTPDNFQSRRPNTSFCFLDIRSPGLGDTAMYLCATSSAGAVGAQYFGPGTRLLVL.

There are many counts of this clonotype. The CDR3 region is CASSLSVSRGYEQYF. Written as DNA, the CDR3 is TGTGCCAGCAGCTTATCAGTTTCACGAGGCTACGAGCAGTACTTC. The genes are TRBV7-2 and TRBJ2-7; no clear D gene. This CDR3 spans 15 amino acids. Germline lookup yields CDR1 SGHTA and CDR2 FQGNSA. Trimming pared 2 bases from V and 3 bases from J, leaving 14 bases between. Combining the CDR3 with reference TRBV7-2 and TRBJ2-7 gives the whole variable domain GAGVSQSPSNKVTEKGKDVELRCDPISGHTALYWYRQSLGQGLEFLIYFQGNSAPDKSGLPSDRFSAERTGGSVSTLTIQRTQQEDSAVYLCASSLSVSRGYEQYFGPGTRLTVT.

In this sample, this clonotype turned up many times. This rearrangement joins TRBV5-1 to TRBJ1-1, with a possible D match to TRBD1 (6 bases). The ends were cut back, 5 bases at V and 1 base at J, with 12 bases in the middle. Germline V lookup: CDR1 SGHRS, CDR2 YFSETQ. The CDR3 length is 14 residues. The CDR3: CASRFGTTNTEAFF. CDR3 bases: TGCGCCAGCAGATTCGGGACAACGAACACTGAAGCTTTCTTT.

This clonotype was seen repeatedly, ten times or more. The rearrangement links TRBV12-3 or TRBV12-4 to TRBJ2-2, with D tentatively TRBD1 or TRBD2 (5 bases each). Trimming removed 3 bases from V and 7 bases from J, with 12 bases in between. This CDR3 spans 14 amino acids. The CDR3 protein is CASSFSGTGGELFF. The CDR3 coding sequence is TGTGCCAGCAGTTTTTCAGGGACCGGCGGGGAGCTGTTTTTT.

The sample holds a few counts of this clonotype. The rearrangement joins TRBV5-1 to TRBJ1-2; 7 nucleotides line up with TRBD1. V was pared by 5 bases and J by 1 base, with 20 bases of the junction left unmatched. This CDR3 contains 19 residues. Germline loops: CDR1 SGHRS, CDR2 YFSETQ. This CDR3 is CASRTNTGQLTYDNYGYTF. In DNA, the CDR3 is TGCGCCAGCAGGACCAATACGGGACAGCTAACCTATGATAACTATGGCTACACCTTC.

This clonotype was counted many times. The chain combines TRBV5-1 with TRBJ2-7; D ambiguous. Trimming pared 5 bases from V and 2 bases from J, leaving 20 bases between. The germline V gene encodes CDR1 SGHRS and CDR2 YFSETQ. The CDR3 extends over 16 amino acids. This chain's CDR3 is CASRNLAASSTYEQYF. Here the CDR3 DNA reads TGCGCCAGCAGAAATCTCGCGGCCTCTTCCACCTACGAGCAGTACTTC.

With respect to this clonotype: A far larger clone is just one base off, so this is likely a read error. The chain uses TRBV5-8 and TRBJ1-2, with no clear D. The CDR3 is made up of 14 amino acids. Germline V gene sequence: CDR1 SGHTS, CDR2 YDEGEE. Trimming took off 0 bases at V and 6 bases at J, with 12 bases between the two ends. The CDR3 nucleotides are TGTGCCAGCAGCTTGGAAATTAGATGGAATGGCTACACCTTC. This codes for CASSLEIRWNGYTF.

By sample fraction, this clonotype is medium-sized (0.01 to 0.1%). The rearrangement uses TRBV29-1 and TRBJ1-1; 7 nucleotides agree with TRBD1. CDR1 and CDR2 from the germline V gene are SQVTM and ANQGSEA. V was pared by 7 bases and J by 5 bases, with 7 bases of the junction left unmatched. The CDR3 is 12 residues long. CDR3 protein: CSDGTGATEAFF. CDR3 nucleotides: TGCAGCGACGGCACAGGGGCGACTGAAGCTTTCTTT.

This clonotype came up many times. V usage is TRBV28 and J usage is TRBJ1-5; D might be TRBD1 (6 bases). CDR1 and CDR2 from the germline V gene are MDHEN and SYDVKM. Deletions cut 4 bases from V and 6 bases from J, with 16 bases between. The CDR3 runs to 15 residues. DNA of the CDR3: TGTGCCAGCAGTTCCCAGGGGAATTGGGGTCAGCCCCAGCATTTT. It yields the protein CASSSQGNWGQPQHF.

This clonotype has a count of ten or more. The genes are TRBV27 and TRBJ1-5; tentative D call: TRBD1 (5 bases). Trimming removed 2 bases from V and 7 bases from J, with 12 bases in between. Per germline, CDR1 MNHEY and CDR2 SMNVEV (reference sequence). The CDR3 sequence is 14 residues long. CDR3 sequence reads: CASSLGRVGQPQHF. CDR3 DNA sequence: TGTGCCAGCAGTTTAGGCAGGGTAGGACAGCCCCAGCATTTT.